The TCR beta chain under discussion was sequenced for a study of spatial heterogeneity in lung cancer. Germline V gene sequence: CDR1 SQVTM, CDR2 ANQGSEA. Trimming at V came to 7 bases and at J to 12 bases, leaving 8 bases not matched to a gene. This CDR3 is built from 10 residues. On this clonotype itself: One base away lies a much larger clone, so this may be a sequencing read error.

This sample's time point: blood at routine non-recurrence follow-up after resection. Whole RNA was taken from tumor, nontumor lung or frozen PBMC; it was then sequenced unsorted. MiXCR was run by TCRdb on the 5' RACE reads, yielding one entry per CDR3 protein. The sample lists more than 25,000 distinct CDR3 sequences, approximately 6% occurring once. This receptor was obtained from a male donor with early-stage non-small cell lung cancer. The source material was PBMCs, sampled at follow-up. The rearrangement uses TRBV29-1 and TRBJ1-2; 7 bases agree with TRBD1. The CDR3 reads CSGDRDGHTF. The CDR3 bases are TGCAGCGGAGACAGGGACGGCCACACCTTC.